This T cell receptor (beta chain) came from a study of shared clonotypes between healthy human individuals. The wider study: Ranging from 18 to 49 in age, donors were a couple of women and three men. Every donor yielded three CD4 naive, three CD4 memory, two CD8 naive and one CD8 memory plate. Notes on the study in general: In contrast to clonotypes shared by all four donors, non-shared clonotypes had lower generation probabilities.

Comments on this clone: Antigen specificity is unknown.

TCRdb's copy holds only in-frame clones and misses some; the assay was immunoSEQ multiplex PCR. The sample lists roughly 2.2 million clones; approximately 93% were seen once. The germline V and J ends were trimmed by 7 bases and 3 bases, with 16 bases remaining between them. Germline V gives CDR1 SGHTA, CDR2 FQGNSA. CDR3 length: 15 amino acids. This TCR came from a man younger than 35 in good health. Some clones in this sample may be carry-over from other donors' samples. The material sequenced was naive CD4+ T cells from PBMCs. Sample subset: CD45RA+ positively selected. This rearrangement joins TRBV7-2 to TRBJ1-5; D unclear. CDR3: CASNSRDGFNQPQHF. The CDR3 DNA reads TGTGCCAGCAACTCAAGAGACGGTTTCAATCAGCCCCAGCATTTT. The whole variable domain, filled in from reference TRBV7-2 and TRBJ1-5, reads GAGVSQSPSNKVTEKGKDVELRCDPISGHTALYWYRQSLGQGLEFLIYFQGNSAPDKSGLPSDRFSAERTGGSVSTLTIQRTQQEDSAVYLCASNSRDGFNQPQHFGDGTRLSIL.